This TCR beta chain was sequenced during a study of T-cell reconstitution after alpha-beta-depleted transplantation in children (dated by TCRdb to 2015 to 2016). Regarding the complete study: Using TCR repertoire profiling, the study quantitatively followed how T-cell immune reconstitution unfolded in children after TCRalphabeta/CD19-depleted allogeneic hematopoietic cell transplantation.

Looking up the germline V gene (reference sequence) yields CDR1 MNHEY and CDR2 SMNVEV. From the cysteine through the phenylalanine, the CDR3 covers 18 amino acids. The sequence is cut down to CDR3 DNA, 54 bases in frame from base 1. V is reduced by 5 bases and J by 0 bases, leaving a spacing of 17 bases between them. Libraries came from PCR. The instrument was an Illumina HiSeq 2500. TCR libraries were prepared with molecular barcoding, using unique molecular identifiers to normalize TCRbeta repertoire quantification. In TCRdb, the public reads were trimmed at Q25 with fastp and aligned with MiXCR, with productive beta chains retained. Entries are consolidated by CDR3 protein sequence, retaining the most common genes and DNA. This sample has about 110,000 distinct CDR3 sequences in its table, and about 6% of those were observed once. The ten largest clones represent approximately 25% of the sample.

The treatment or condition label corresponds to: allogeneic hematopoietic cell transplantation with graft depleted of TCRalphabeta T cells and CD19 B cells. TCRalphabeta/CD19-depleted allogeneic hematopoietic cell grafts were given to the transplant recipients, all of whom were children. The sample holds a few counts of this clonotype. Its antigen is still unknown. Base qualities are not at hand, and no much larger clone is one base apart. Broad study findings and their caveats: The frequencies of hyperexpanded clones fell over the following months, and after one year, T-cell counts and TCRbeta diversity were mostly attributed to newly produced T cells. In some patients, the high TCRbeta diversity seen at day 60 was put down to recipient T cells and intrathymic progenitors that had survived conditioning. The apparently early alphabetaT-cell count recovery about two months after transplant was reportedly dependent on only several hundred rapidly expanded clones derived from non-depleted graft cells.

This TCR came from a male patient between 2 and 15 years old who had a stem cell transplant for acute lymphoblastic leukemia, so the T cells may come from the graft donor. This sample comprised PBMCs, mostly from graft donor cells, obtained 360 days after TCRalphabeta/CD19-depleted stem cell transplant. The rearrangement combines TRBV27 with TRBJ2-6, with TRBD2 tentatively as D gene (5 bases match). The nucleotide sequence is TGTGCCAGCAGTCCTTCGGGGTGGTCATACTCTGGGGCCAACGTCCTGACTTTC. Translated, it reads CASSPSGWSYSGANVLTF. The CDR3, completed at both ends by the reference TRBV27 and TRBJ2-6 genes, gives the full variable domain EAQVTQNPRYLITVTGKKLTVTCSQNMNHEYMSWYRQDPGLGLRQIYYSMNVEVTDKGDVPEGYKVSRKEKRNFPLILESPSPNQTSLYFCASSPSGWSYSGANVLTFGAGSRLTVL.